This T cell receptor (beta chain) was identified during a study of blood T cell repertoires in COVID-19. Study details: There were acute and convalescent COVID-19 samples, and they came from the United States, Italy and Spain. Sources were T cells, B-cell-depleted T cells, or PBMCs; the material itself was cDNA or gDNA.

Under the authors' procedure: Cell counts per sample came from amplifying reference gene primers. Using immunoSEQ multiplex PCR, the repertoire was profiled, and TCRdb retains in-frame clones only, with some absent. V, J and clone size derive from that table, while D and trimming were established from the DNA sequence. The data show about 390,000 clones, roughly 86% seen once. Seattle's cohort entered during active infection and was followed longitudinally. Germline lookup yields CDR1 MNHNS and CDR2 SASEGT. With 3 bases clipped from V and 2 bases from J, the junction kept 7 bases outside the gene matches. The CDR3 is made up of 16 amino acids.

This chain uses TRBV6-1 with TRBJ2-1; 7 nucleotides match TRBD2. This TCR was sampled from a woman aged 55-69 years with COVID-19, enrolled during active disease. The material sequenced was peripheral blood. The CDR3 sequence is CASSEAGTTTYNEQFF. The CDR3 coding sequence is TGTGCCAGCAGTGAGGCCGGGACTACTACCTACAATGAGCAGTTCTTC.